This T cell receptor (beta chain) emerged from a study of blood T cell repertoires in COVID-19. Study details: The origin of the acute and convalescent COVID-19 samples was the United States, Italy and Spain. T cells, B-cell-depleted T cells, or PBMCs supplied cDNA or gDNA.

Original processing methods: Counts of nucleated cells, estimated from reference gene primer amplification, were obtained. The repertoire was sequenced with immunoSEQ multiplex PCR; TCRdb's copy has only in-frame clones and lacks some. The V and J calls and clone size come from that table; D and trimming were worked out from the DNA. The table has tens of thousands of clones, around 80% seen once. This CDR3 spans 12 amino acids. Germline-derived CDR1 and CDR2 are LNHDA and SQIVND (reference sequence). The receptor was isolated from an elderly woman with acute or convalescent COVID-19. This chain uses TRBV19 with TRBJ2-3; maybe TRBD2 (6 bases). Input material: peripheral blood. The CDR3 is CATGVSTDTQYF. The CDR3 DNA reads TGTGCTACGGGGGTAAGCACAGATACGCAGTATTTT.